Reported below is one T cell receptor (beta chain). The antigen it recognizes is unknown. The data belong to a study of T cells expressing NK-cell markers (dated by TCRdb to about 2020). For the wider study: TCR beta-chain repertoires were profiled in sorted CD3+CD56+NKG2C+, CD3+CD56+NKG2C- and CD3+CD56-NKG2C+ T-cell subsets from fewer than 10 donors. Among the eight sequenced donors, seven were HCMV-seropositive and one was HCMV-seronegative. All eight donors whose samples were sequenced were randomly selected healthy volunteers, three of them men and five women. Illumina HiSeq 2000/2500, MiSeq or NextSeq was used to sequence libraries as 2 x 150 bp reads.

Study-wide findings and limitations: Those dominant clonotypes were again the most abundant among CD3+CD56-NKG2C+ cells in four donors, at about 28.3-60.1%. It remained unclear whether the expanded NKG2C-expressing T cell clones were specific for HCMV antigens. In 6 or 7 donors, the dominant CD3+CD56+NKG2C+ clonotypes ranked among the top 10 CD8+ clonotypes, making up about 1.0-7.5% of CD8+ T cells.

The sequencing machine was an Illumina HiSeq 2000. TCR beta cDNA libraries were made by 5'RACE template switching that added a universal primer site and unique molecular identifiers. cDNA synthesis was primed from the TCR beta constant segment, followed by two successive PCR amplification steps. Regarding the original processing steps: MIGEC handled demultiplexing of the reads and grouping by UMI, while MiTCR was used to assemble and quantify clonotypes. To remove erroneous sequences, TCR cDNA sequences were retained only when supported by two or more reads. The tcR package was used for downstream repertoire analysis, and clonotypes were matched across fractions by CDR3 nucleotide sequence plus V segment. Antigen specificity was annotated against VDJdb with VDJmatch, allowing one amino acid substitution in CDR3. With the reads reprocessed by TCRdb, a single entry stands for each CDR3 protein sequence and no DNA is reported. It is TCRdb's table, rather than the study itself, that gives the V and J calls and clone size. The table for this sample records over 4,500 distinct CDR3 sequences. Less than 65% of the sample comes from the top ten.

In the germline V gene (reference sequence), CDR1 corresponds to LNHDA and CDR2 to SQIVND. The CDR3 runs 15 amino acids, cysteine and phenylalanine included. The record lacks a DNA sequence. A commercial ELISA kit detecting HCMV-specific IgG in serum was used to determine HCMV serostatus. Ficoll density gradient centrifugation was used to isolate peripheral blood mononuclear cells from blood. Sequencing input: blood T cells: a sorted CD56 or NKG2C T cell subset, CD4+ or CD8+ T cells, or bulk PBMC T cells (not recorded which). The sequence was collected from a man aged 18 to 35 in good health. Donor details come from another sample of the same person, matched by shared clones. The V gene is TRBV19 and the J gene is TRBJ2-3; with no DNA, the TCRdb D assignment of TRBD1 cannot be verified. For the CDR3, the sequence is CASSIGTGEADTQYF. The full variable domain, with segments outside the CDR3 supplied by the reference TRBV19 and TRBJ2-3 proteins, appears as DGGITQSPKYLFRKEGQNVTLSCEQNLNHDAMYWYRQDPGQGLRLIYYSQIVNDFQKGDIAEGYSVSREKKESFPLTVTSAQKNPTAFYLCASSIGTGEADTQYFGPGTRLTVL.